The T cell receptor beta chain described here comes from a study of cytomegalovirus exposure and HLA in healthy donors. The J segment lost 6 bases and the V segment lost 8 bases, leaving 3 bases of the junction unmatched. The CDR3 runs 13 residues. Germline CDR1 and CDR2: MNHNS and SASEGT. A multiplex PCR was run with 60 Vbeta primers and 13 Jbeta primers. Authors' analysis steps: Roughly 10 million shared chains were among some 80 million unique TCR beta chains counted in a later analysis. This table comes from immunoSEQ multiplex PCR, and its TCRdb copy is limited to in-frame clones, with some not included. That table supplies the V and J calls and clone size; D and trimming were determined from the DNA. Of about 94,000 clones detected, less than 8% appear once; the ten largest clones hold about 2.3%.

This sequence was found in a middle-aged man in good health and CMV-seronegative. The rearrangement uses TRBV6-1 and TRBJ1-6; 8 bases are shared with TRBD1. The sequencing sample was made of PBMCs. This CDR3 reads CASGTGINSPLHF. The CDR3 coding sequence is TGTGCCAGCGGGACAGGAATTAATTCACCCCTCCACTTT.